These 28 T cell receptor beta chains came from one sample sequenced in a study of blood T cell repertoires in COVID-19. Profiled with immunoSEQ multiplex PCR; TCRdb holds only in-frame clones, not every one. Of some 250,000 clones listed, about 70% are singletons. Input material: peripheral blood. The receptors stem from a woman over 75 with acute or convalescent COVID-19.

This clone was detected ten times or more. V is TRBV28 and J is TRBJ1-5; D is ambiguous. The germline gives CDR1 MDHEN, CDR2 SYDVKM. The V end lost 0 bases, the J end lost 6 bases, and 3 bases lay between the germline ends. CDR3 length: 12 residues. CDR3 region: CASSLWSQPQHF. The CDR3 nucleotides are TGTGCCAGCAGTTTATGGAGTCAGCCCCAGCATTTT.

J is TRBJ2-3 and V is TRBV6-2 or TRBV6-3; TRBD2 is a possible D gene (6 bases). The V end lost 4 bases, the J end lost 1 base, and 15 bases lay between the germline ends. CDR3 length equals 16 residues. Germline CDR1 is MNHEY and CDR2 is SVGEGT. CDR3 sequence (DNA): TGTGCCAGCAGTTTGTATTCGGGAGTACGCACAGATACGCAGTATTTT. Translating it yields CASSLYSGVRTDTQYF.

The V call is TRBV3-1 (or the pseudogene TRBV3-2), the J call TRBJ2-1; 10 bases fit TRBD1. The CDR3 has 15 amino acids. The junction had 6 bases not matched to a gene; V was cut back by 5 bases and J by 5 bases. Germline V gene sequence: CDR1 LGHDT, CDR2 YNNKEL (reference sequence). As DNA, the CDR3 is TGTGCCAGCAGCGCCTGGACAGGGGGTCACAATGAGCAGTTCTTC. Its translation is CASSAWTGGHNEQFF.

V usage is TRBV7-2 and J usage is TRBJ2-1, with 7 nucleotides matching TRBD2. From germline, CDR1 is SGHTA and CDR2 FQGNSA. V was clipped by 4 bases and J by 6 bases; unmatched bases: 0. The CDR3 extends over 12 amino acids. The CDR3 nucleotides are TGTGCCAGCAGCTCGGGGGGCAATGAGCAGTTCTTC. Translating it yields CASSSGGNEQFF.

The rearrangement links TRBV28 to TRBJ1-6, with TRBD1 matching over 8 bases. V was clipped by 6 bases and J by 18 bases; unmatched bases: 7. The CDR3 totals 11 residues. Germline-derived CDR1 and CDR2 are MDHEN and SYDVKM. The DNA of the CDR3 is TGTGCCAGCAGCCTCGGACAGGGAAGCCACTTT. It translates to CASSLGQGSHF.

J is TRBJ2-7 and V is TRBV7-2; 9 nucleotides agree with TRBD2. The length of the CDR3 is 16 residues. J was trimmed by 4 bases and V by 2 bases; bases with no gene match: 9. The germline CDR1 and CDR2 sequences are SGHTA and FQGNSA. The CDR3 DNA follows: TGTGCCAGCAGCTTATCGGTGGGCGGGGGGGTATACGAGCAGTACTTC. It yields the protein CASSLSVGGGVYEQYF. Supplemented by reference TRBV7-2 and TRBJ2-7, the full variable domain reads GAGVSQSPSNKVTEKGKDVELRCDPISGHTALYWYRQSLGQGLEFLIYFQGNSAPDKSGLPSDRFSAERTGGSVSTLTIQRTQQEDSAVYLCASSLSVGGGVYEQYFGPGTRLTVT.

This clone was picked up many times. The chain has TRBV6-5 and TRBJ2-2, with D maybe TRBD1 (6 bases). The CDR3 runs 15 residues. Germline assignment: CDR1 MNHEY and CDR2 SVGAGI. Trimming shortened V by 5 bases and J by 2 bases, and 12 bases separated the two germline ends. This CDR3 is CASSPQGLNTGELFF. As DNA, the CDR3 is TGTGCCAGCAGTCCCCAGGGGCTTAACACCGGGGAGCTGTTTTTT.

The rearrangement joins TRBV5-1 to TRBJ2-1; 11 bases map to TRBD2. The germline V gene encodes CDR1 SGHRS and CDR2 YFSETQ. The CDR3 consists of 14 residues. J was trimmed by 5 bases and V by 9 bases; bases with no gene match: 7. CDR3 protein: CATSGLADDNEQFF. The CDR3 DNA follows: TGCGCCACCTCGGGACTAGCGGACGACAATGAGCAGTTCTTC.

The chain couples TRBV2 to TRBJ2-3; 11 bases map to TRBD1. From germline, CDR1 is SNHLY and CDR2 FYNNEI. CDR3 length equals 20 residues. V lost 5 bases, J lost 4 bases, and 20 bases stayed unmatched. The CDR3: CASSKNLGGTGGVGADTQYF. For the CDR3, the DNA is TGTGCCAGCAGTAAAAACCTAGGGGGGACAGGGGGTGTCGGAGCAGATACGCAGTATTTT.

The chain employs TRBV6-1 and TRBJ1-3; D not resolved. Trimming left V 1 base short and J 2 bases short, with 9 bases between. Germline-derived CDR1 and CDR2 are MNHNS and SASEGT. The CDR3 runs 15 residues. This CDR3 reads CASSEGEIPGNTIYF. For the CDR3, the DNA is TGTGCCAGCAGTGAAGGGGAGATTCCTGGAAACACCATATATTTT.

This clone showed up just once. V is TRBV19 and J is TRBJ2-7; a possible D gene is TRBD1 (7 bases). The CDR3 is made up of 12 amino acids. Trimming took off 4 bases at V and 6 bases at J, with 10 bases between the two ends. Per the germline V gene, CDR1 is LNHDA and CDR2 is SQIVND (reference sequence). CDR3 sequence: CASSKQGGEQYF. CDR3 nucleotide sequence: TGTGCCAGTAGTAAGCAGGGGGGCGAGCAGTACTTC.

The V and J genes are TRBV18 and TRBJ2-3; TRBD2 matches at 10 bases. CDR3 length equals 15 residues. V dropped 4 bases and J dropped 3; count of bases not matched to a gene: 4. Germline CDR1 and CDR2: KGHSH and LQKENI. DNA of the CDR3: TGTGCCAGCTCACAGAATAGCGGGGGGACAGATACGCAGTATTTT. Translation: CASSQNSGGTDTQYF.

This rearrangement joins TRBV5-5 to TRBJ2-7; 7 nucleotides agree with TRBD2. Germline trimming cut 0 bases from V and 3 bases from J; bases unmatched to any gene: 9. Germline V gives CDR1 SGHKS, CDR2 YYEKEE (reference sequence). CDR3 length: 16 amino acids. This CDR3 is CASSLEAGDYYYEQYF. CDR3 sequence (DNA): TGTGCCAGCAGCTTGGAGGCGGGGGACTATTACTACGAGCAGTACTTC.

The chain couples TRBV7-9 to TRBJ1-1, with TRBD1 matching 7 bases. Germline V gene sequence: CDR1 SEHNR, CDR2 FQNEAQ (reference sequence). With 5 bases clipped from V and 1 base from J, the junction kept 7 bases outside the gene matches. The CDR3 length is 15 residues. CDR3 sequence: CASSAPDRTNTEAFF. DNA for the CDR3: TGTGCCAGCAGCGCGCCGGACAGGACGAACACTGAAGCTTTCTTT.

V gene TRBV6-5 combines with J gene TRBJ2-1; 7 bases are a match to TRBD1. In germline, CDR1 is MNHEY, CDR2 SVGAGI. The CDR3 totals 15 residues. After removal of 6 bases from V and 2 bases from J, the junction contained 7 bases not matched to a gene. The CDR3 DNA reads as TGTGCCAGCAGAAGTACAGGGGTGGCCTACAATGAGCAGTTCTTC. This gives the protein CASRSTGVAYNEQFF.

This rearrangement joins TRBV2 to TRBJ2-2, with 9 bases fitting TRBD2. V shed 7 bases and J 5 bases; nucleotides not matched to a gene: 5. The CDR3 length is 14 residues. CDR1 is SNHLY, CDR2 FYNNEI, per germline. CDR3 bases: TGTGCCAGCATCAGTCTAGCGGGAACCGGGGAGCTGTTTTTT. Its protein product is CASISLAGTGELFF. The variable domain in full, completed from reference TRBV2 and TRBJ2-2, reads EPEVTQTPSHQVTQMGQEVILRCVPISNHLYFYWYRQILGQKVEFLVSFYNNEISEKSEIFDDQFSVERPDGSNFTLKIRSTKLEDSAMYFCASISLAGTGELFFGEGSRLTVL.

V usage is TRBV11-2 and J usage is TRBJ2-2, with D tentatively TRBD1 (6 bases). The germline V gene has CDR1 SGHAT and CDR2 FQNNGV. Trimming shortened V by 1 base and J by 6 bases, and 6 bases separated the two germline ends. This CDR3 region has 13 residues. The CDR3 is CASSLAGAGELFF. The CDR3 DNA sequence: TGTGCCAGCAGCTTAGCAGGGGCCGGGGAGCTGTTTTTT.

The rearrangement uses TRBV11-1 and TRBJ2-1; the match to TRBD2 covers 12 bases. The CDR3 sequence is 16 residues long. CDR1 is SGHAT and CDR2 is FQDESV in the germline V gene (reference sequence). The junction had 6 bases not matched to a gene; V was cut back by 5 bases and J by 4 bases. CDR3 nucleotides: TGTGCCAGCAGCCCTCGGACTAGCGGGGAATACAATGAGCAGTTCTTC. Translating gives CASSPRTSGEYNEQFF. Based on the CDR3 plus reference TRBV11-1 and TRBJ2-1, the full variable domain is EAEVAQSPRYKITEKSQAVAFWCDPISGHATLYWYRQILGQGPELLVQFQDESVVDDSQLPKDRFSAERLKGVDSTLKIQPAELGDSAMYLCASSPRTSGEYNEQFFGPGTRLTVL.

This clone has at least ten counts. The gene calls are TRBV5-1 and TRBJ2-7, with 11 bases fitting TRBD1. The CDR3 totals 15 residues. The J segment lost 5 bases and the V segment lost 3 bases, leaving 7 bases of the junction unmatched. From germline, CDR1 is SGHRS and CDR2 YFSETQ. The CDR3: CASSSLGQGGNEQYF. The CDR3 DNA follows: TGCGCCAGCAGCTCGCTGGGACAGGGGGGCAACGAGCAGTACTTC.

The gene calls are TRBV5-4 and TRBJ1-1, with TRBD1 matching 7 bases. The CDR3 spans 15 residues. V shed 4 bases and J 3 bases; nucleotides not matched to a gene: 9. Germline V gene lookup returns CDR1 SGHNT and CDR2 YYREEE (reference sequence). CDR3 bases: TGTGCCAGCAGCCGTCCCGAGGGGGCGCACACTGAAGCTTTCTTT. Protein product: CASSRPEGAHTEAFF.

The rearrangement links TRBV21-1 to TRBJ1-5. TRBV21-1 is recorded as a pseudogene. CDR3 length: 16 residues. Here the CDR3 reads CASIQMERSVDQPQHF. In nucleotides, the CDR3 is TGTGCCAGTATCCAAATGGAACGGAGCGTTGATCAGCCCCAGCATTTT.

The V and J genes are TRBV19 and TRBJ1-5; 10 nucleotides align to TRBD1. CDR3 length: 17 residues. The germline gives CDR1 LNHDA, CDR2 SQIVND (reference sequence). V lost 6 bases to trimming and J lost 1 base; unmatched junction nucleotides: 9. The CDR3 DNA reads TGTGCCAGTAGACCGGGACAGGGGAGTGCGAGCAATCAGCCCCAGCATTTT. It is translated as CASRPGQGSASNQPQHF. Looking up the rest from reference TRBV19 and TRBJ1-5 gives the full variable domain: DGGITQSPKYLFRKEGQNVTLSCEQNLNHDAMYWYRQDPGQGLRLIYYSQIVNDFQKGDIAEGYSVSREKKESFPLTVTSAQKNPTAFYLCASRPGQGSASNQPQHFGDGTRLSIL.

The chain combines TRBV9 with TRBJ2-5, with TRBD2 matching over 9 bases. The V gene's germline CDR1 is SGDLS and CDR2 YYNGEE. CDR3 length: 15 residues. The V gene end was trimmed by 3 bases and the J gene end by 5 bases; junction bases not matched to a gene: 8. In DNA form, the CDR3 reads TGTGCCAGCAGCGCCGTAGCGGGAGTGGGGGAGACCCAGTACTTC. Protein product: CASSAVAGVGETQYF.

V usage is TRBV7-2 and J usage is TRBJ2-2; 8 positions match TRBD2. Germline V gene data show CDR1 as SGHTA and CDR2 as FQGNSA. Trimming removed 2 bases from V and 5 bases from J; junction bases left unmatched: 4. This CDR3 comprises 15 residues. The CDR3 bases are TGTGCCAGCAGCTTAACAGCGGGGGTAACCGGGGAGCTGTTTTTT. It translates to CASSLTAGVTGELFF.

V and J are TRBV4-3 and TRBJ1-1, with D possibly TRBD1 on 5 matching bases. In germline, CDR1 is LGHNA, CDR2 YSLEER. CDR3 size: 13 residues. Between the trimmed V and J ends, which lost 1 base and 10 bases, there was a span of 13 bases. CDR3 residues: CASSQVRGKGAFF. The DNA of the CDR3 is TGCGCCAGCAGCCAAGTTCGGGGGAAGGGAGCTTTCTTT.

In the case of this clone: This specimen includes other DNA sequences encoding the same CDR3. The rearrangement joins TRBV7-2 to TRBJ2-7, with TRBD1 as a possible D gene (6 bases). The germline V and J ends were trimmed by 1 base and 0 bases, with 10 bases remaining between them. The CDR3 runs 15 residues. Looked up from germline, CDR1 is SGHTA and CDR2 is FQGNSA. The CDR3 bases are TGTGCCAGCAGCTTAGTCCCGGACAGCTCCTACGAGCAGTACTTC. This encodes CASSLVPDSSYEQYF.

V gene TRBV25-1 combines with J gene TRBJ1-1; D possibly corresponds to TRBD1 (6 bases). CDR1 MGHDK and CDR2 SYGVNS come from the germline V gene. This CDR3 has 14 residues. V shed 6 bases and J shed 0 bases, with 11 bases lying between them. DNA for the CDR3: TGTGCCAGCAGAGGGGGGGCGGTGAACACTGAAGCTTTCTTT. Translation: CASRGGAVNTEAFF. Filled out from reference TRBV25-1 and TRBJ1-1, the complete variable domain reads EADIYQTPRYLVIGTGKKITLECSQTMGHDKMYWYQQDPGMELHLIHYSYGVNSTEKGDLSSESTVSRIRTEHFPLTLESARPSHTSQYLCASRGGAVNTEAFFGQGTRLTVV.

The V call is TRBV6-6, the J call TRBJ1-1; D possibly corresponds to TRBD1 (5 bases). There are 14 residues in the CDR3. Germline V CDR1 and CDR2: MNHNY, SVGAGI (reference sequence). Trimming left V 6 bases short and J 4 bases short, with 15 bases between. The CDR3 sequence is CASRNRRMFTEAFF. CDR3 bases: TGTGCCAGCAGAAACAGGCGTATGTTCACTGAAGCTTTCTTT.